A selection of T cell receptor beta chains follows, all from one sample in a study of yellow fever vaccine responses in identical twins. Each CDR3 protein is one row after TCRdb ran MiXCR on the RT-PCR reads. The repertoire has about 19,000 distinct CDR3 sequences, about two thirds of them found once; the top ten carry roughly 2.2%. The sequenced sample was T cells from blood (PBMCs), unsorted or a sorted subset (not recorded which), obtained before or after yellow fever vaccination (not recorded which). These TCRs come from a woman aged 18-29 years who received the yellow fever vaccine. Both conserved end residues are part of each CDR3. Fields, in order: clone size, D gene, V gene, J gene, CDR3 DNA, CDR3 protein. The D gene is left open where the match is weak. Rows may omit the clone size; those that give it use once, few, many or a size class.

-	TRBD1	TRBV19	TRBJ2-3	TGTGCCAGTACCTTGACAGGGGACACCGGAGATACGCAGTATTTT	CASTLTGDTGDTQYF
once	TRBD2	TRBV29-1	TRBJ2-2	TGCAGCGTTGACCGACTAGCGGGAGATTTGGGCGGGGAGCTGTTTTTT	CSVDRLAGDLGGELFF
few	-	TRBV7-8	TRBJ2-7	TGTGCCAGCAGCTTAAACCGAGCCTACGAGCAGTACTTC	CASSLNRAYEQYF
-	-	TRBV5-5	TRBJ1-5	TGTGCCAGCAGCAAAGATGGGCAGTATCTCAATCAGCCCCAGCATTTT	CASSKDGQYLNQPQHF
few	-	TRBV5-4	TRBJ1-1	TGTGCCGCGAGGGGGGAGGCAGGGCGCACTGAAGCTTTCTTT	CAARGEAGRTEAFF
few	-	TRBV18	TRBJ2-5	TGTGCCAGCTCACCGGGAGAGACCCAGTACTTC	CASSPGETQYF
-	-	TRBV13	TRBJ2-5	TGTGCCAGCAGCTTAGGGGTTGGACAAGAGACCCAGTACTTC	CASSLGVGQETQYF
-	TRBD1	TRBV14	TRBJ1-1	TGTGCCAGCAGCCGGCGAGGGGGCTATGGGACTGAAGCTTTCTTT	CASSRRGGYGTEAFF
-	TRBD1	TRBV18	TRBJ1-1	TGTGCCAGCCTCGCAGGGGGGAACACTGAAGCTTTCTTT	CASLAGGNTEAFF
-	TRBD1	TRBV28	TRBJ2-1	TGTGCCAGCAGTTTCGCGACAGGGGACCCCTACAATGAGCAGTTCTTC	CASSFATGDPYNEQFF
-	-	TRBV29-1	TRBJ1-2	TGCAGCGTTGTTTGGCAGGGGAACTATGGCTACACCTTC	CSVVWQGNYGYTF
-	-	TRBV20-1	TRBJ2-7	TGCAGTGCAGGGGAGGCCTACGAGCAGTACTTC	CSAGEAYEQYF
-	-	TRBV3-1	TRBJ1-3	TGTGCCAGCAGCCAAGGACAGACCTCTGGAAACACCATATATTTT	CASSQGQTSGNTIYF
-	-	TRBV12-3/TRBV12-4	TRBJ2-2	TGTGCCAGCAGTTTGAGGGGCGGAGGCACCGGGGAGCTGTTTTTT	CASSLRGGGTGELFF
-	-	TRBV20-1	TRBJ1-2	TGCAGTGCTAGAGGTATAGACAGCTATGGCTACACCTTC	CSARGIDSYGYTF
-	TRBD1	TRBV3-1	TRBJ2-7	TGTGCCAGCAGCAAAGACAGGGTAGTCCACGAGCAGTACTTC	CASSKDRVVHEQYF
-	TRBD1	TRBV7-9	TRBJ2-3	TGTGCCAGCAGTTACCTGGTTAGGGGGCTCGCAGATACGCAGTATTTT	CASSYLVRGLADTQYF
few	TRBD1	TRBV15	TRBJ1-2	TGTGCCACCAGCAGAGCCCGAACAGGGGTCTATGGCTACACCTTC	CATSRARTGVYGYTF
few	-	TRBV29-1	TRBJ2-1	TGCAGCGTTGTAGCGATCCGCGGGGTTACCTACAATGAGCAGTTCTTC	CSVVAIRGVTYNEQFF
-	TRBD1	TRBV11-2	TRBJ1-3	TGTGCCAGCAGCCGACAGGGGAGCCCTGGAAACACCATATATTTT	CASSRQGSPGNTIYF
-	TRBD1	TRBV7-9	TRBJ1-1	TGTGCCAGCAGCTTAGGGGGGACAGCCAACACTGAAGCTTTCTTT	CASSLGGTANTEAFF
-	TRBD2	TRBV2	TRBJ2-1	TGTGCCAGCAGTGAGACTAGCGGGGGAATATACAATGAGCAGTTCTTC	CASSETSGGIYNEQFF
-	TRBD1	TRBV20-1	TRBJ1-4	TGCAGTGCTCCTACGGACAGGCTGAATGAAAAACTGTTTTTT	CSAPTDRLNEKLFF
-	TRBD2	TRBV20-1	TRBJ2-7	TGCAGTGCTATCCGACTAGCGGGCGAACCCTACGAGCAGTACTTC	CSAIRLAGEPYEQYF
-	-	TRBV2	TRBJ2-3	TGTGCCTCCGGGGGCACAATCACAGATACGCAGTATTTT	CASGGTITDTQYF
-	-	TRBV6-1	TRBJ2-2	TGCGCCAGCAGCACAGGGAAGGACACCGGGGAGCTGTTTTTT	CASSTGKDTGELFF
-	-	TRBV13	TRBJ2-1	TGTGCCAGCAGCCCCCGAGCAGGTTCGTCCTACAATGAGCAGTTCTTC	CASSPRAGSSYNEQFF
-	-	TRBV10-3	TRBJ2-5	TGTGCCATCAGTGAGCCCCAAGAGACCCAGTACTTC	CAISEPQETQYF
-	TRBD2	TRBV29-1	TRBJ2-7	TGCAGCGTTGTATCTCCAACTAGCGCGAATACCTACGAGCAGTACTTC	CSVVSPTSANTYEQYF
-	-	TRBV9	TRBJ1-6	TGTGCCAGCAGCCCAGTAGGGCCAACTTCACCCCTCCACTTT	CASSPVGPTSPLHF
-	-	TRBV4-1	TRBJ2-7	TGCGCCAGCAGCCAAGTTGTGGCTAGCGCCTACGAGCAGTACTTC	CASSQVVASAYEQYF
-	-	TRBV23-1	TRBJ1-5	TGCGCCAGCAGTCGAACAGGGCCACGCACCTATAGCAATCAGCCCCAGCATTTT	CASSRTGPRTYSNQPQHF
-	-	TRBV11-1	TRBJ2-6	TGTGCCAGCAGTACCCCTGTGGGTGGGGCCAACGTCCTGACTTTC	CASSTPVGGANVLTF
-	-	TRBV11-1	TRBJ1-1	TGTGCCAGCAGCTTAGACGGGAGGAACACTGAAGCTTTCTTT	CASSLDGRNTEAFF
-	-	TRBV7-9	TRBJ2-1	TGTGCCAGCAGCTCCGAGGGACTTCTATACAATGAGCAGTTCTTC	CASSSEGLLYNEQFF
-	TRBD1	TRBV11-3	TRBJ2-1	TGTGCCAGCAGTCCCGGGACAGGGTCCTACAATGAGCAGTTCTTC	CASSPGTGSYNEQFF
-	-	TRBV6-1	TRBJ1-5	TGTGCCAGCAGACCCCGGGGCCCCAATCAGCCCCAGCATTTT	CASRPRGPNQPQHF
-	-	TRBV14	TRBJ2-3	TGTGCCAGCAGCCAAGGCAGGGAGCTTGGAGATACGCAGTATTTT	CASSQGRELGDTQYF
once	-	TRBV23-1	TRBJ2-1	TGCGCCAGCACCCTCGGCAATGAGCAGTTCTTC	CASTLGNEQFF